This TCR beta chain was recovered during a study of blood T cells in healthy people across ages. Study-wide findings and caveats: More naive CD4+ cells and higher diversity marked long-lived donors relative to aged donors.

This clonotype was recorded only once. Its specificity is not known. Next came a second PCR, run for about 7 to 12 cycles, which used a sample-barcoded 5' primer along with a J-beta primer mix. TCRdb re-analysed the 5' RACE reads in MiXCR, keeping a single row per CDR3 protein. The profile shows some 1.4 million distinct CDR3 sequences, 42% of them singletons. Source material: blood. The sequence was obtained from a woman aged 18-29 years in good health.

This chain's CDR3 is CAISVQTGANYGYTF. The CDR3 DNA is TGTGCCATCAGTGTACAGACAGGGGCAAACTATGGCTACACCTTC. V and J are TRBV10-3 and TRBJ1-2; 8 nucleotides agree with TRBD1. This CDR3 is built from 15 residues. V trimming: 4 bases; J trimming: 2 bases; junction bases outside the gene matches: 6. The V gene's germline CDR1 is ENHRY and CDR2 SYGVKD.